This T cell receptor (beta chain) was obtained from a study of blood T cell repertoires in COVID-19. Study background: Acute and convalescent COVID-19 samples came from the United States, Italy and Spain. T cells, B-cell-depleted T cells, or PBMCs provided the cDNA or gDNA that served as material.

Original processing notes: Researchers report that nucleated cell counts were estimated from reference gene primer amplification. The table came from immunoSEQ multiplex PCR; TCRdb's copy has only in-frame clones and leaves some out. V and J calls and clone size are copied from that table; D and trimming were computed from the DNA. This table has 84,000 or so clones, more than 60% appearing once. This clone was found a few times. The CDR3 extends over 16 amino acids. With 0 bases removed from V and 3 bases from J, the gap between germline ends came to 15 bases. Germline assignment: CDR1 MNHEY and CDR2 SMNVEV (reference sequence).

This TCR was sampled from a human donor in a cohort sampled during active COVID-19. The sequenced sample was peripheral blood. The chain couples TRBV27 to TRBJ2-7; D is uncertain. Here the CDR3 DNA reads TGTGCCAGCAGTTTATCCCCTTTCCCCGCGGACTACGAGCAGTACTTC. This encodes CASSLSPFPADYEQYF.